These T cell receptor beta chains were read from a single sample in a study of blood T cell repertoires in COVID-19. Data came from immunoSEQ multiplex PCR; TCRdb stores just in-frame clones and leaves some out. The sample yields more than 250,000 clones, 90% seen once. The sequencing sample was made of PBMCs or T cells enriched from blood (not recorded which). These receptors all stem from a woman under 30 with acute COVID-19. Each CDR3 is given with its conserved first and last residue. The D gene is left open where the match is weak. Size is stated for part of the rows, as once, few or many counts, or as a class when the clone is expanded.

>11|TRBV7-2|TRBJ2-2|NA|once
TGTGCCAGCACCCACTGGGGGGAGCTGTTTTTT
CASTHWGELFF
>17|TRBV21-1|TRBJ2-7|NA|NA
TGTGCCAGCAGCAAAGGGACAGGGAGGTCAGGGGCCCTCGAGCAGTACTTC
CASSKGTGRSGALEQYF
>17|TRBV5-1|TRBJ2-1|TRBD1|NA
TGCGCCAGCAGCTTGGCCTTACAAGGGGGCGCCTACAATGAGCAGTTCTTC
CASSLALQGGAYNEQFF
>13|TRBV18|TRBJ1-2|NA|NA
TGTGCCAGCTCACCAAGGGCTCGAACGGGGTACACCTTC
CASSPRARTGYTF
>15|TRBV28|TRBJ1-5|TRBD1|NA
TGTGCCAGCAGTTTGCAGGGGGCCAGCAATCAGCCCCAGCATTTT
CASSLQGASNQPQHF
>14|TRBV7-2|TRBJ2-7|NA|NA
TGTGCCAGCAGCAACACAGGGCCCCCCTACGAGCAGTACTTC
CASSNTGPPYEQYF
>16|TRBV7-8|TRBJ2-7|TRBD1|once
TGTGCCAGCAGCTTAGTGGGACAGGGGAGCTCCTACGAGCAGTACTTC
CASSLVGQGSSYEQYF
>13|TRBV25-1|TRBJ2-1|NA|NA
TGTGCCAGCAGTCCAGGAAACTACAATGAGCAGTTCTTC
CASSPGNYNEQFF
>11|TRBV29-1|TRBJ2-7|NA|NA
TGCAGCGCGCAGACTAACTACGAGCAGTACTTC
CSAQTNYEQYF
>15|TRBV7-9|TRBJ1-6|NA|NA
TGTGCCAGCAGCCCATCGGAGGCGCTCAATTCACCCCTCCACTTT
CASSPSEALNSPLHF
>13|TRBV30|TRBJ1-2|TRBD1|NA
TGTGCCTGGAGTGTAGGCAGGGGGCTTGGCTACACCTTC
CAWSVGRGLGYTF
>13|TRBV6-5|TRBJ2-1|NA|NA
TGTGCCAGCAGTTCCCTCGGGGAGGATGAGCAGTTCTTC
CASSSLGEDEQFF
>14|TRBV7-9|TRBJ2-2|NA|NA
TGTGCCAGCCTATTGCCGCCGTCGGGCGGGGAGCTGTTTTTT
CASLLPPSGGELFF
>15|TRBV6-5|TRBJ1-2|TRBD1|NA
TGTGCCAGCAGCGACCCCGGGACAGGGGATGGAGGCTACACCTTC
CASSDPGTGDGGYTF
>15|TRBV5-1|TRBJ2-2|NA|few
TGCGCCAGCAGCCGCGGGCAGAGTGGGACCGGGGAGCTGTTTTTT
CASSRGQSGTGELFF
>15|TRBV28|TRBJ2-5|TRBD2|NA
TGTGCCAGCGGCTGGGTGGGCGCGGGAGGAGAGACCCAGTACTTC
CASGWVGAGGETQYF
>15|TRBV28|TRBJ2-5|TRBD2|NA
TGTGCCAGCAAATACAGCGGGAGACCTGGAGAGACCCAGTACTTC
CASKYSGRPGETQYF
>15|TRBV10-2|TRBJ1-1|TRBD1|NA
TGCGCCAGCAGTGGGACAGGGCTTTTAGTCACTGAAGCTTTCTTT
CASSGTGLLVTEAFF
>16|TRBV19|TRBJ2-3|TRBD2|NA
TGTGCCAGTAGTTCCGTACAGCGGGAGGGCACAGATACGCAGTATTTT
CASSSVQREGTDTQYF
>14|TRBV18|TRBJ1-2|TRBD1|NA
TGTGCCAGCTCACCGCCCGGGACAGGCTATGGCTACACCTTC
CASSPPGTGYGYTF
>13|TRBV12-3/TRBV12-4|TRBJ1-6|NA|NA
TGTGCCAGCAGTCCCCAAACAGGGTATCCCCTCCACTTT
CASSPQTGYPLHF
>14|TRBV5-5|TRBJ1-1|NA|NA
TGTGCCAGCAGTCGCCAGGGGTTGAACACTGAAGCTTTCTTT
CASSRQGLNTEAFF
>13|TRBV28|TRBJ1-2|NA|NA
TGTGCCAGCAGCCCTCAGAGGAACTATGGCTACACCTTC
CASSPQRNYGYTF
>16|TRBV7-8|TRBJ2-3|TRBD1|NA
TGTGCCCTTCCGGGACAGGTCTCCACTAGCACAGATACGCAGTATTTT
CALPGQVSTSTDTQYF
>13|TRBV6-5|TRBJ1-2|TRBD1|NA
TGTGCCAGCACGTTCGGGACAGGCTATGGCTACACCTTC
CASTFGTGYGYTF
>18|TRBV18|TRBJ2-1|TRBD2|once
TGTGCCAGCTCACCCTCCGGACTAGCTTTGAGCTCCTACAATGAGCAGTTCTTC
CASSPSGLALSSYNEQFF
>16|TRBV10-3|TRBJ1-5|NA|NA
TGTGCCATCAGTGATCGCCCCGGAGGTAGCAATCAGCCCCAGCATTTT
CAISDRPGGSNQPQHF
>15|TRBV18|TRBJ1-5|NA|NA
TGTGCCAGCTCACCAAGTCAGTTCATCGTCCAGCCCCAGCATTTT
CASSPSQFIVQPQHF
>13|TRBV12-3/TRBV12-4|TRBJ1-6|NA|NA
TGTGCCAGCAGTTTAGGAGGGCGGTCACCCCTCCACTTT
CASSLGGRSPLHF
>16|TRBV6-5|TRBJ2-1|NA|NA
TGTGCCAGCAGTTACTCGGGGCAGGGCTTGTCGAATGAGCAGTTCTTC
CASSYSGQGLSNEQFF
>16|TRBV30|TRBJ2-5|TRBD2|NA
TGTGCCTGGAGTGTACTTGAGGCGGGGGGATGGCGGGCCCAGTACTTC
CAWSVLEAGGWRAQYF
>13|TRBV7-2|TRBJ2-7|NA|NA
TGTGCCAGCAGCTCAGGGGAGCTCGGCGAGCAGTACTTC
CASSSGELGEQYF
>15|TRBV15|TRBJ2-1|NA|NA
TGTGCCACCAGGAGACAGGCGAGCTCCTACAATGAGCAGTTCTTC
CATRRQASSYNEQFF
>15|TRBV19|TRBJ2-1|TRBD2|NA
TGTGCCAGTAGTATGGGTCGGACTAGCGGTGATGAGCAGTTCTTC
CASSMGRTSGDEQFF
>15|TRBV3-1/TRBV3-2|TRBJ2-7|NA|NA
TGTGCCAGCAGCCAAGTTCAGCGGTTCTCCTACGAGCAGTACTTC
CASSQVQRFSYEQYF
>14|TRBV6-6|TRBJ1-4|TRBD1|NA
TGTGCCACCGACAGGGGCGCAACTAATGAAAAACTGTTTTTT
CATDRGATNEKLFF
>16|TRBV14|TRBJ2-5|NA|once
TGTGCCAGCAGCCAAGGTCAGCTAGCGAGCAGGGAGACCCAGTACTTC
CASSQGQLASRETQYF
>17|TRBV6-1|TRBJ2-4|TRBD1|NA
TGTGCCAGCAGTGACATCGGGACAGGGAGAGCCAAAAACATTCAGTACTTC
CASSDIGTGRAKNIQYF
>15|TRBV28|TRBJ2-1|TRBD2|NA
TGTGCCAGCAATCTCCGACTAGCCGTTTACAATGAGCAGTTCTTC
CASNLRLAVYNEQFF
>16|TRBV7-8|TRBJ2-5|NA|NA
TGTGCCAGCAACCAAGAACCGGGATCCTTCGCTGGGACCCAGTACTTC
CASNQEPGSFAGTQYF
>13|TRBV29-1|TRBJ1-2|NA|NA
TGCAGCGTCCTAGGGGGGGGCCGCTATGGCTACACCTTC
CSVLGGGRYGYTF
>15|TRBV5-4|TRBJ2-5|TRBD2|NA
TGTGCCAGCAGCCAAACTAGCGCTAGTCAAGAGACCCAGTACTTC
CASSQTSASQETQYF
>18|TRBV19|TRBJ2-1|TRBD2|NA
TGTGCCAGTAGTGGCGGGAGAGGGTCCGTCGGACGATACAATGAGCAGTTCTTC
CASSGGRGSVGRYNEQFF
>13|TRBV6-5|TRBJ1-4|NA|NA
TGTGCCAGCCAGACGGGGGGAGGTGAAAAACTGTTTTTT
CASQTGGGEKLFF
>15|TRBV27|TRBJ1-1|TRBD1|NA
TGTGCCAGCAGTAACCCGGGACAGGGGAACACTGAAGCTTTCTTT
CASSNPGQGNTEAFF
>11|TRBV12-3/TRBV12-4|TRBJ2-7|NA|NA
TGTGCCAGCAGCAGTACCTACGAGCAGTACTTC
CASSSTYEQYF
>18|TRBV4-2|TRBJ2-4|TRBD1|once
TGTGCCAGCAGCCCAGAACGGGACAGAGGTTGGGGCAAAAACATTCAGTACTTC
CASSPERDRGWGKNIQYF
>13|TRBV12-3/TRBV12-4|TRBJ1-1|TRBD1|NA
TGTGCCAGCAGTCGACAGGGGAACACTGAAGCTTTCTTT
CASSRQGNTEAFF
>11|TRBV2|TRBJ2-1|NA|NA
TGTGCCAGCAGGGGCCTACAAGGGCAGTTCTTC
CASRGLQGQFF
>16|TRBV24-1|TRBJ2-6|NA|NA
TGTGCCACCAGTGACCGGCAACAGGCCGGGGCCAACGTCCTGACTTTC
CATSDRQQAGANVLTF
>18|TRBV19|TRBJ2-1|NA|NA
TGTGCCAGTAGTATAGGGGGACTCCAAGAGAGCCCCTACAATGAGCAGTTCTTC
CASSIGGLQESPYNEQFF
>11|TRBV27|TRBJ2-1|TRBD2|NA
TGTGCCAGCGCGGGGGAGGCGGAGCAGTTCTTC
CASAGEAEQFF
>13|TRBV3-1/TRBV3-2|TRBJ2-1|NA|NA
TGTGCCAGCAGTTCTGATCCCCGAGGCGAGCAGTTCTTC
CASSSDPRGEQFF
>16|TRBV7-9|TRBJ2-3|TRBD2|NA
TGTGCCAGCAGCGCCGGACTAGCGGGAGGGCCAGATACGCAGTATTTT
CASSAGLAGGPDTQYF
>15|TRBV28|TRBJ1-5|NA|NA
TGTGCCAGCAGTACCACAGGGTCGGGCAATCAGCCCCAGCATTTT
CASSTTGSGNQPQHF
>15|TRBV18|TRBJ1-4|NA|NA
TGTGCCAGCTCACCCCAGCCCCTAGACCTAGAAAAACTGTTTTTT
CASSPQPLDLEKLFF
>16|TRBV4-1|TRBJ2-5|NA|NA
TGCGCCAGCAGCCAAGCTCAGGGTTCTACCCAAGAGACCCAGTACTTC
CASSQAQGSTQETQYF
>13|TRBV5-1|TRBJ1-3|NA|NA
TGCGCCAGCTCGACAGATTCTGGAAACACCATATATTTT
CASSTDSGNTIYF
>17|TRBV11-2|TRBJ2-1|TRBD1|NA
TGTGCCAGCAGCCAAACCTACGGGACAGGGGGTATCAATGAGCAGTTCTTC
CASSQTYGTGGINEQFF
>16|TRBV28|TRBJ2-7|TRBD2|once
TGTGCCAGCAGTTTGGGGGGGGTAGGTCGCTCCTACGAGCAGTACTTC
CASSLGGVGRSYEQYF